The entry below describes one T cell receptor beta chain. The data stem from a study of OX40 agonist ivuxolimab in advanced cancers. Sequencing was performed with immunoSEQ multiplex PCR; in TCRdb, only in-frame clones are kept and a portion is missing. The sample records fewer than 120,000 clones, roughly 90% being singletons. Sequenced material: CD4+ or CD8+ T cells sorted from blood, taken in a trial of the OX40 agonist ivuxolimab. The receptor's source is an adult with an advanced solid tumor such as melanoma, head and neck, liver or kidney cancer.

The CDR3 loop reads CAISESGSRAPLHF. The CDR3 region has the DNA TGTGCCATCAGTGAGTCGGGATCTAGGGCACCCCTCCACTTT. V gene TRBV10-3 combines with J gene TRBJ1-6; no definite D call. This CDR3 has 14 amino acids. Looked up from germline, CDR1 is ENHRY and CDR2 is SYGVKD. The V end lost 0 bases, the J end lost 11 bases, and 11 bases lay between the germline ends.